These 26 T cell receptor beta chains came from one sample sequenced in a study of blood T cell repertoires in COVID-19. Measured with immunoSEQ multiplex PCR; TCRdb has only the in-frame clones, and not every one. Of fewer than 140,000 clones in the sample, 70% to 85% were seen once. Sequenced material: peripheral blood. These receptors were taken from a woman aged 55-69 years with acute or convalescent COVID-19.

This clone has a handful of counts. The rearrangement uses TRBV25-1 and TRBJ2-5; 9 nucleotides line up with TRBD2. Germline lookup yields CDR1 MGHDK and CDR2 SYGVNS. V shed 3 bases, J shed 2 bases, and the junction held 10 bases outside the gene matches. CDR3 size: 17 residues. The CDR3 coding sequence is TGTGCCAGCAGTGACTACCGACTAGCGGCTAAACAAGAGACCCAGTACTTC. Translation: CASSDYRLAAKQETQYF.

This clone appeared a single time. The V and J genes are TRBV7-9 and TRBJ2-7, with a possible D match to TRBD2 (6 bases). The CDR3 spans 15 residues. V lost 5 bases to trimming and J lost 3 bases, with 17 bases between them. Germline V gene sequence: CDR1 SEHNR, CDR2 FQNEAQ (reference sequence). In DNA form, the CDR3 reads TGTGCCAGCAGCCAGGGAGTCTCGGGGGTCTACGAGCAGTACTTC. It specifies CASSQGVSGVYEQYF.

This chain connects TRBV5-1 to TRBJ2-7; D perhaps matches TRBD1 (6 bases). The germline gives CDR1 SGHRS, CDR2 YFSETQ. This CDR3 is built from 12 residues. Deletions cut 5 bases from V and 3 bases from J, with 9 bases between. CDR3 nucleotides: TGCGCCAGCAGGTCGACAGGCTACGAGCAGTACTTC. This codes for CASRSTGYEQYF. The full variable domain, in which reference TRBV5-1 and TRBJ2-7 provide the parts outside the CDR3, is KAGVTQTPRYLIKTRGQQVTLSCSPISGHRSVSWYQQTPGQGLQFLFEYFSETQRNKGNFPGRFSGRQFSNSRSEMNVSTLELGDSALYLCASRSTGYEQYFGPGTRLTVT.

This clone was observed a single time. The V gene is TRBV30, the J gene TRBJ2-7, with D perhaps TRBD2 (5 bases). CDR1 is GTSNPN and CDR2 is SVGIG in the germline V gene (reference sequence). The V and J ends lost 0 bases and 5 bases respectively, with 8 bases between them. CDR3 length: 12 amino acids. The CDR3 loop reads CAWSVLVDEQYF. The CDR3 bases are TGTGCCTGGAGTGTACTAGTTGACGAGCAGTACTTC.

The chain couples TRBV28 to TRBJ2-5; TRBD2 might be the D (5 bases). This CDR3 contains 15 residues. Looked up from germline, CDR1 is MDHEN and CDR2 is SYDVKM. V shed 5 bases and J shed 5 bases, with 18 bases lying between them. Here the CDR3 DNA reads TGTGCCAGCAGTACCCCCCGGGCGGGTTGGGAGACCCAGTACTTC. Protein product: CASSTPRAGWETQYF.

J is TRBJ2-1 and V is TRBV12-5; no firm D call. Germline V gene data show CDR1 as LGHNT and CDR2 as FRNRAP. The V gene lost 1 base and the J gene lost 6 bases, with 7 bases spanning the gap. The CDR3 sequence is 13 residues long. CDR3 residues: CASGLEQSNEQFF. CDR3 bases: TGTGCTAGTGGTTTGGAACAGTCCAATGAGCAGTTCTTC.

The chain is built from TRBV18 and TRBJ1-5, with TRBD1 matching over 10 bases. The V segment lost 0 bases and the J segment 2 bases; nucleotides outside the gene matches: 1. This CDR3 spans 16 amino acids. CDR1 KGHSH and CDR2 LQKENI come from the germline V gene. The CDR3 coding sequence is TGTGCCAGCTCACCACCCGGGACAGGGGGCAATCAGCCCCAGCATTTT. It specifies CASSPPGTGGNQPQHF.

The chain links TRBV24-1 to TRBJ1-2, with D hard to call. V gave up 1 base and J gave up 5 bases, with 10 bases separating them. CDR1 KGHDR and CDR2 SFDVKD come from the germline V gene. CDR3 length equals 14 residues. The CDR3 DNA sequence: TGTGCCACCAGTGATTTTGAGGGTAGGTATGGCTACACCTTC. Translation: CATSDFEGRYGYTF.

The table lists this clone with a few counts. The V and J genes are TRBV2 and TRBJ2-5; TRBD2 matches 8 bases. The CDR3 loop spans 15 amino acids. Germline-derived CDR1 and CDR2 are SNHLY and FYNNEI. The V gene end was trimmed by 3 bases and the J gene end by 3 bases; junction bases not matched to a gene: 6. CDR3 in amino acids: CASSDLRREEETQYF. In nucleotides, the CDR3 is TGTGCCAGCAGTGATCTTCGGCGGGAGGAAGAGACCCAGTACTTC.

The rearrangement links TRBV19 to TRBJ2-3; a possible D gene is TRBD2 (5 bases). The V and J ends lost 3 bases and 6 bases respectively, with 16 bases between them. Per germline, CDR1 LNHDA and CDR2 SQIVND (reference sequence). The CDR3 is 15 amino acids. CDR3 region: CASSIGEGKADTQYF. CDR3 coding DNA: TGTGCCAGTAGTATTGGAGAGGGAAAGGCCGATACGCAGTATTTT.

This clone came up a few times. The chain uses TRBV5-1 and TRBJ1-6; TRBD1 matches at 9 bases. CDR3 length: 15 amino acids. Germline V gene lookup returns CDR1 SGHRS and CDR2 YFSETQ. J lost 11 bases, V lost 0 bases, and 6 bases had no gene match. This CDR3 is CASSLEGTGPTPLHF. The CDR3 region has the DNA TGCGCCAGCAGCTTGGAAGGGACAGGGCCGACACCCCTCCACTTT.

This rearrangement joins TRBV19 to TRBJ1-3; no reliable D call. Trimming removed 5 bases at V and 3 bases at J, with 17 bases between. The CDR3 extends over 16 amino acids. Germline V gene lookup returns CDR1 LNHDA and CDR2 SQIVND (reference sequence). The chain's CDR3 is CASSPSPAGIGNTIYF. CDR3 coding DNA: TGTGCCAGTAGTCCTTCCCCTGCCGGGATTGGAAACACCATATATTTT.

The rearrangement uses TRBV18 and TRBJ2-7; the D gene is possibly TRBD2 (6 bases). V lost 3 bases and J lost 6, with 21 bases in between. Germline V CDR1 and CDR2: KGHSH, LQKENI. The CDR3 is 16 amino acids. The CDR3 DNA sequence: TGTGCCAGCTCACCTCGCCTTTCGACTAGTGATACCGAGCAGTACTTC. It codes for CASSPRLSTSDTEQYF.

The rearrangement joins TRBV5-4 to TRBJ1-1, with 8 bases that match TRBD1. Germline trimming cut 0 bases from V and 1 base from J; bases unmatched to any gene: 2. In germline, CDR1 is SGHNT, CDR2 YYREEE (reference sequence). The CDR3 consists of 15 residues. The CDR3 region is CASSLVGTGNTEAFF. Written as DNA, the CDR3 is TGTGCCAGCAGCTTGGTCGGGACAGGGAACACTGAAGCTTTCTTT.

This chain uses TRBV3-1 (or the pseudogene TRBV3-2) with TRBJ1-4; possible D gene TRBD1, 6 bases. Trimming cost V 0 bases and J 10 bases, with 15 bases left between them. The CDR3 extends over 15 amino acids. The germline V gene has CDR1 LGHDT and CDR2 YNNKEL (reference sequence). The CDR3 is CASSQETGLIVKLFF. CDR3 in DNA: TGTGCCAGCAGCCAAGAGACAGGCCTAATTGTAAAACTGTTTTTT.

V and J are TRBV19 and TRBJ2-1, with no clear D. Trimming removed 2 bases from V and 10 bases from J, with 18 bases in between. Germline V gene data show CDR1 as LNHDA and CDR2 as SQIVND (reference sequence). The CDR3 spans 15 residues. The CDR3 DNA follows: TGTGCCAGTAGTATACGAGGATCGTGGGTTCGAGAGCAGTTCTTC. Its translation: CASSIRGSWVREQFF.

The CDR3: CASSETGGTEAFF. CDR3 DNA sequence: TGTGCCAGTAGTGAGACAGGGGGCACTGAAGCTTTCTTT. The chain is built from TRBV19 and TRBJ1-1; 9 bases map to TRBD1. The germline gives CDR1 LNHDA, CDR2 SQIVND (reference sequence). Trimming cost V 5 bases and J 4 bases; bases outside gene matches: 2. The CDR3 is made up of 13 amino acids.

The chain recombines TRBV5-1 with TRBJ1-2, with D possibly matching TRBD1 (5 bases). Germline V gene sequence: CDR1 SGHRS, CDR2 YFSETQ. V gave up 4 bases and J gave up 1 base, with 20 bases separating them. This CDR3 comprises 17 residues. For the CDR3, the DNA is TGCGCCAGCAGCGGAGATAATACAGGCCCAGTTAACTATGGCTACACCTTC. Amino acid sequence: CASSGDNTGPVNYGYTF.

This rearrangement joins TRBV28 to TRBJ1-2; 7 positions agree with TRBD1. J lost 1 base, V lost 6 bases, and 14 bases had no gene match. Per the germline V gene, CDR1 is MDHEN and CDR2 is SYDVKM. The CDR3 length is 17 residues. The CDR3 coding sequence is TGTGCCAGCAGGCAATCCGGAGGGGGCCTGATTAACTATGGCTACACCTTC. Translated, it gives CASRQSGGGLINYGYTF.

The chain uses TRBV5-4 and TRBJ2-2; 9 bases are shared with TRBD2. CDR1 and CDR2 from the germline V gene are SGHNT and YYREEE (reference sequence). The trim removed 2 bases at V and 4 bases at J, leaving 9 bases unmatched. The CDR3 totals 17 residues. CDR3 coding DNA: TGTGCCAGCAGCTTTGGTCGCGGGAGGGCCGGCACCGGGGAGCTGTTTTTT. Its protein is CASSFGRGRAGTGELFF.

This sequence joins TRBV10-3 and TRBJ2-7, with 8 positions matching TRBD1. The CDR3 covers 16 residues. V was clipped by 4 bases and J by 2 bases; unmatched bases: 10. Germline V gives CDR1 ENHRY, CDR2 SYGVKD. The DNA for the CDR3 is TGTGCCATCAGTGGGGGGGTCGGGGGACAGGCCTACGAGCAGTACTTC. Translating gives CAISGGVGGQAYEQYF.

The chain is built from TRBV11-2 and TRBJ1-1, with TRBD1 identical over 10 bases. The CDR3 runs to 15 residues. Germline V lookup: CDR1 SGHAT, CDR2 FQNNGV. V dropped 2 bases and J dropped 6; count of bases not matched to a gene: 6. CDR3 loop: CASSLQTGGVAEAFF. CDR3 in DNA: TGTGCCAGCAGCTTACAGACAGGGGGCGTAGCTGAAGCTTTCTTT.

The chain carries TRBV5-1 and TRBJ1-4; 7 nucleotides line up with TRBD1. V lost 3 bases and J lost 7; bases outside the gene matches: 3. The CDR3 sequence is 13 residues long. From germline, CDR1 is SGHRS and CDR2 YFSETQ. The CDR3 here is CASSYGTAEKLFF. Here the CDR3 DNA reads TGCGCCAGCAGCTACGGGACAGCTGAAAAACTGTTTTTT.

The rearrangement links TRBV29-1 to TRBJ2-1; 10 nucleotides agree with TRBD2. CDR3 length: 14 residues. Germline assignment: CDR1 SQVTM and CDR2 ANQGSEA. Unmatched junction bases numbered 12, after V lost 7 bases and J lost 9 bases. The CDR3 loop is CSARQSGRESEQFF. The CDR3 DNA reads TGCAGCGCCCGACAAAGCGGGAGGGAGAGTGAGCAGTTCTTC.

In this sample, this clone turned up a few times. The chain recombines TRBV5-6 with TRBJ1-1; TRBD1 might be the D (6 bases). Germline V CDR1 and CDR2: SGHDT, YYEEEE. The CDR3 length is 14 residues. The V end lost 3 bases, the J end lost 4 bases, and 13 bases lay between the germline ends. The CDR3 nucleotides read TGTGCCAGCAGCTACACAGGGCGGATCACTGAAGCTTTCTTT. It translates to CASSYTGRITEAFF. The complete variable domain, with remaining parts taken from reference TRBV5-6 and TRBJ1-1, reads DAGVTQSPTHLIKTRGQQVTLRCSPKSGHDTVSWYQQALGQGPQFIFQYYEEEERQRGNFPDRFSGHQFPNYSSELNVNALLLGDSALYLCASSYTGRITEAFFGQGTRLTVV.

This clone was counted between two and nine times. The V call is TRBV7-6, the J call TRBJ2-2, with TRBD2 identical over 7 bases. The CDR3 length is 14 residues. V shed 9 bases and J 6 bases; nucleotides not matched to a gene: 10. Per germline, CDR1 SGHVS and CDR2 FNYEAQ. CDR3 loop: CASLAERAAGELFF. DNA for the CDR3: TGTGCCAGTCTAGCGGAGCGAGCCGCCGGGGAGCTGTTTTTT.